This T cell receptor (beta chain) was observed in a study of chemoradiotherapy in HPV16-positive cancers. Across the study: Candidate HPV-specific T-cell clones and common TCR motifs came from functional assays in two HPV16-positive patients. Study results and caveats: For HPV16-positive patients, expanding HPV-responsive T cells associated with longer recurrence-free survival. Candidate HPV-specific clones and E7-related TCR motifs grew in tumor during treatment.

Clones were sequenced by immunoSEQ multiplex PCR, and TCRdb holds only the in-frame ones, with some missing. The table records approximately 10,000 clones, about 80% of them present only once. From germline, CDR1 is MNHNS and CDR2 SASEGT. The germline V and J ends were trimmed by 6 bases and 4 bases, with 10 bases remaining between them. The CDR3 loop spans 14 amino acids. Repertoires were sampled repeatedly during chemoradiotherapy. On this clone: What it binds is not known.

The V and J genes are TRBV6-1 and TRBJ1-6; D not certain. This clonotype originated in a human donor with HPV-associated anogenital cancer. This material consisted of blood, taken from a patient who underwent chemoradiotherapy. CDR3 nucleotides: TGTGCCAGCAGCCCTGACACTTATAATTCACCCCTCCACTTT. It yields the protein CASSPDTYNSPLHF.